This TCR beta chain was sequenced for a study of OX40 agonist ivuxolimab in advanced cancers. The protocol was immunoSEQ multiplex PCR, while the TCRdb copy is restricted to in-frame clones and leaves out a portion. The sample contains 100,000 to 130,000 clones, around 93% of which appear only once. Trimming removed 4 bases from V and 3 bases from J; junction bases left unmatched: 2. Germline V lookup: CDR1 SGHRS, CDR2 YFSETQ. The CDR3 sequence is 14 residues long. Blood sampling took place at baseline, cycle 4 day 1, and cycle 7 day 1. The sequencing used CD4+ or CD8+ T cells sorted from blood, collected in a trial of the OX40 agonist ivuxolimab. The receptor was isolated from an adult with an advanced solid tumor such as melanoma, head and neck, liver or kidney cancer. The chain recombines TRBV5-1 with TRBJ2-7; 12 positions agree with TRBD2. CDR3 amino acids: CASSRTSGIYEQYF. CDR3 in DNA: TGCGCCAGCAGCCGGACTAGCGGGATCTACGAGCAGTACTTC.